This T cell receptor beta chain was sequenced for a study of cytomegalovirus exposure and HLA in healthy donors. V was pared by 2 bases and J by 4 bases, with 3 bases between. Germline CDR1 MRHNA, CDR2 SNTAGT. CDR3 length: 12 amino acids. Of note for this clone: Antigen: not known.

Study-wide results and limits: Among CMV-associated TCR beta chains, most appeared HLA-restricted in a later analysis. Sequencing depth roughly uniform across donors was assumed in presence/absence analyses. Sequencing probably produced one cluster of sequence variants that were highly shared. Associated with HLA alleles at 0.05 false discovery rate in a later analysis were around 15,000 TCR beta sequences.

Both 60 Vbeta primers and 13 Jbeta primers went into the PCR. Profiling relied on immunoSEQ multiplex PCR, and the TCRdb table lists in-frame clones only, not all of them. Of under 150,000 clones listed, around 80% are singletons. Sequencing input: PBMCs. The receptor comes from a boy between 2 and 10 years old in good health and CMV-seronegative. This chain links TRBV6-4 with TRBJ2-1; D gene ambiguous. The CDR3 here is CASSDEYNEQFF. In DNA, the CDR3 is TGTGCCAGCAGTGACGAGTACAATGAGCAGTTCTTC.